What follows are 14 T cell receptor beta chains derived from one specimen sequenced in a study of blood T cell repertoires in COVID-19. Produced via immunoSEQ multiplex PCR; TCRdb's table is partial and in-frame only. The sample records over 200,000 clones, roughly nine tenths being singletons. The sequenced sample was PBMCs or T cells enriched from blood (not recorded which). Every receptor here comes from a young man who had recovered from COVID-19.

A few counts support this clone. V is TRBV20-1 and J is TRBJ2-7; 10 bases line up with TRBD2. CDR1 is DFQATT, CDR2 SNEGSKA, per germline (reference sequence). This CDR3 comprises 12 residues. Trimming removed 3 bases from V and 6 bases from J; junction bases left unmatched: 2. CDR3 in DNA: TGCAGTGCTAGTACTAGCGGGACCGAGCAGTACTTC. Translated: CSASTSGTEQYF.

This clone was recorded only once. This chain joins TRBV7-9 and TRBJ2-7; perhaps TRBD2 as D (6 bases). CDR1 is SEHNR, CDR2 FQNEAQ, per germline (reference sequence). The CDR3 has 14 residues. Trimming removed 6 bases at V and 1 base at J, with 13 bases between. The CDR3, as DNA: TGTGCCAGCAGTTTGCTGACTAGTTCCTACGAGCAGTACTTC. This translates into CASSLLTSSYEQYF.

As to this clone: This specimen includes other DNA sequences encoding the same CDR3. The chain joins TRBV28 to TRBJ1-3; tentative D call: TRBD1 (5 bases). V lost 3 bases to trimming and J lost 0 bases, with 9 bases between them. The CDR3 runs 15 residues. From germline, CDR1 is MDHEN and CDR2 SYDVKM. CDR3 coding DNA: TGTGCCAGCAGTTTGCGGGGGAGCTCTGGAAACACCATATATTTT. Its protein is CASSLRGSSGNTIYF.

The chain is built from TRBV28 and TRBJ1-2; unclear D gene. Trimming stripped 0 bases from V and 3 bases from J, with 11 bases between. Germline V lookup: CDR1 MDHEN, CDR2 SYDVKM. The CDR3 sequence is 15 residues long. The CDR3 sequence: CASSLWQVYDYGYTF. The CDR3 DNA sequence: TGTGCCAGCAGTTTATGGCAGGTTTATGACTATGGCTACACCTTC.

CDR3 protein: CATSRQQGADTQYF. The DNA of the CDR3 is TGTGCCACCAGCAGACAACAGGGGGCCGATACGCAGTATTTT. V gene TRBV15 combines with J gene TRBJ2-3; 9 nucleotides match TRBD1. V trimming: 2 bases; J trimming: 6 bases; junction bases outside the gene matches: 3. Germline lookup yields CDR1 LNHNV and CDR2 YYDKDF (reference sequence). CDR3 size: 14 residues.

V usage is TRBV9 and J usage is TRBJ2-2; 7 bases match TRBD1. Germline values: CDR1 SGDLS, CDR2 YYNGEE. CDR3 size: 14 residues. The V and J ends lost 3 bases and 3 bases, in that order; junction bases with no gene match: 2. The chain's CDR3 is CASSGQGYTGELFF. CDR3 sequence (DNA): TGTGCCAGCAGCGGACAGGGTTACACCGGGGAGCTGTTTTTT.

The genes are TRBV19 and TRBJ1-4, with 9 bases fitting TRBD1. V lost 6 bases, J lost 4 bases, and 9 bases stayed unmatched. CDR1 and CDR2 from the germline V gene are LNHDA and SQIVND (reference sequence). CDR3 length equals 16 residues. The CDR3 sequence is CASRDRGDSFNEKLFF. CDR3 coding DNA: TGTGCCAGTAGAGACAGGGGGGATTCCTTTAATGAAAAACTGTTTTTT.

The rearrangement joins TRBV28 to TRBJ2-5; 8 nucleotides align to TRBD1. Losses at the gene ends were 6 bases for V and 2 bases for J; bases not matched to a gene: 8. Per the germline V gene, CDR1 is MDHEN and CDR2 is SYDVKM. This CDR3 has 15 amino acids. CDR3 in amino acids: CASRGAGTGQETQYF. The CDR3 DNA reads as TGTGCCAGCAGGGGGGCCGGGACAGGTCAAGAGACCCAGTACTTC. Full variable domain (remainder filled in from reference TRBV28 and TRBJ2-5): DVKVTQSSRYLVKRTGEKVFLECVQDMDHENMFWYRQDPGLGLRLIYFSYDVKMKEKGDIPEGYSVSREKKERFSLILESASTNQTSMYLCASRGAGTGQETQYFGPGTRLLVL.

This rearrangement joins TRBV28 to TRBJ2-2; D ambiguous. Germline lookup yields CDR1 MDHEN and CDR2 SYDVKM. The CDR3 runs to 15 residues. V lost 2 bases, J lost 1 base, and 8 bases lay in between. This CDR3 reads CASSLILVNTGELFF. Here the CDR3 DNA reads TGTGCCAGCAGTTTAATATTAGTGAACACCGGGGAGCTGTTTTTT.

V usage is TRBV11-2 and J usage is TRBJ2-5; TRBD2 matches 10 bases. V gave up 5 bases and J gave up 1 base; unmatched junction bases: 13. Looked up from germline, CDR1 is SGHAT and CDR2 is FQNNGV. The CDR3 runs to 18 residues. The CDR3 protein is CASSPHRIQREGQETQYF. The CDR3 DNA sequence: TGTGCCAGCAGCCCACACCGAATCCAGCGGGAGGGCCAAGAGACCCAGTACTTC.

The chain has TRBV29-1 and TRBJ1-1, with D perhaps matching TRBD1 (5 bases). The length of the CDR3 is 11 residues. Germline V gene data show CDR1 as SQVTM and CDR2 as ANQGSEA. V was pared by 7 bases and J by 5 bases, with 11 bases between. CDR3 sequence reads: CSGGRETEAFF. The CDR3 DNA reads TGCAGCGGGGGACGCGAAACTGAAGCTTTCTTT.

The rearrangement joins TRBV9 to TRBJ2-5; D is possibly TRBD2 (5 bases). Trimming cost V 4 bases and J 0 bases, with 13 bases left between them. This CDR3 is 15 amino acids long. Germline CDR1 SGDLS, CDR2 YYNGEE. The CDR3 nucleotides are TGTGCCAGCAGCCCCGAACTAGGGTACCAAGAGACCCAGTACTTC. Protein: CASSPELGYQETQYF.

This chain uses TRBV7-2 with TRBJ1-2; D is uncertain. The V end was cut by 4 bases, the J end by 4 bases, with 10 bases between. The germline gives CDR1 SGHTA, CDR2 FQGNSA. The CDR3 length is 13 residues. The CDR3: CASSSDTSYGYTF. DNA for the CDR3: TGTGCCAGCAGCTCCGACACCTCCTATGGCTACACCTTC. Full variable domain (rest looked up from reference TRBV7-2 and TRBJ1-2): GAGVSQSPSNKVTEKGKDVELRCDPISGHTALYWYRQSLGQGLEFLIYFQGNSAPDKSGLPSDRFSAERTGGSVSTLTIQRTQQEDSAVYLCASSSDTSYGYTFGSGTRLTVV.

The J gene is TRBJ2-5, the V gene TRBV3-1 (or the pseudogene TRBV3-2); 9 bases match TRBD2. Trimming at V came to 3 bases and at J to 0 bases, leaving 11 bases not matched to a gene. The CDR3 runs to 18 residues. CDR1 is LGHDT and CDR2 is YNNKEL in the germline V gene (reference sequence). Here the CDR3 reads CASSHPDRLAGYQETQYF. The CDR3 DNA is TGTGCCAGCAGCCACCCAGACCGGCTAGCGGGGTACCAAGAGACCCAGTACTTC.